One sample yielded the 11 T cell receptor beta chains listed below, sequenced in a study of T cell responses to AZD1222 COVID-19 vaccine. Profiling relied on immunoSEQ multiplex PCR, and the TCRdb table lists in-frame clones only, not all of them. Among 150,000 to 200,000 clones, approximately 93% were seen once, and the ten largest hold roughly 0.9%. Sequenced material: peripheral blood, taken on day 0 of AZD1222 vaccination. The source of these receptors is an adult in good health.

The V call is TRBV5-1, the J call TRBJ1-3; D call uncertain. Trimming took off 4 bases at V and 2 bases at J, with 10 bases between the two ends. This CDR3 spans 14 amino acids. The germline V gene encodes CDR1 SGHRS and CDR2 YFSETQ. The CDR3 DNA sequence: TGCGCCAGCAGCGCTGATCCGACTGGAAACACCATATATTTT. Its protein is CASSADPTGNTIYF. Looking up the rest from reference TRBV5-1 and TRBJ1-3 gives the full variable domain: KAGVTQTPRYLIKTRGQQVTLSCSPISGHRSVSWYQQTPGQGLQFLFEYFSETQRNKGNFPGRFSGRQFSNSRSEMNVSTLELGDSALYLCASSADPTGNTIYFGEGSWLTVV.

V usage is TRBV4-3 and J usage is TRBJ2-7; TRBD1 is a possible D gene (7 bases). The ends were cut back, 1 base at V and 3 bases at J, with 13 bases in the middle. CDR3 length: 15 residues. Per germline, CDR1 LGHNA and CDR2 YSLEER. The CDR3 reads CASSQGGTAGYEQYF. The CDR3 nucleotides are TGCGCCAGCAGCCAAGGGGGGACAGCGGGCTACGAGCAGTACTTC.

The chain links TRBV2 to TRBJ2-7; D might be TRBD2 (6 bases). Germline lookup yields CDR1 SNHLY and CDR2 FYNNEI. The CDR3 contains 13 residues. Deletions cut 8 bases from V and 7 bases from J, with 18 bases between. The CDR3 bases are TGTGCCAGCCGTAAAGGGGCGGGGTGGGAGCAGTACTTC. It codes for CASRKGAGWEQYF. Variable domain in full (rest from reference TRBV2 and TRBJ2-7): EPEVTQTPSHQVTQMGQEVILRCVPISNHLYFYWYRQILGQKVEFLVSFYNNEISEKSEIFDDQFSVERPDGSNFTLKIRSTKLEDSAMYFCASRKGAGWEQYFGPGTRLTVT.

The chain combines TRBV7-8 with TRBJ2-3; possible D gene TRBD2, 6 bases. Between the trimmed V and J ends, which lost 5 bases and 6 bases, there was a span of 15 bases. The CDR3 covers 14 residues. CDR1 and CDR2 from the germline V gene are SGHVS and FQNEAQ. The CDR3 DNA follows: TGTGCCAGCAGCCGCGGGGAAATGGGGGATACGCAGTATTTT. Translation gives CASSRGEMGDTQYF.

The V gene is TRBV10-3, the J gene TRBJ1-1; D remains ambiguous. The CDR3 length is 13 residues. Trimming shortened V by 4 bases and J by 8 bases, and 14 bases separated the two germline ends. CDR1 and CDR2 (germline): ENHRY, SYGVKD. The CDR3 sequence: CAISGAGYSEAFF. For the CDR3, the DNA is TGTGCCATCAGTGGTGCCGGGTATTCAGAAGCTTTCTTT.

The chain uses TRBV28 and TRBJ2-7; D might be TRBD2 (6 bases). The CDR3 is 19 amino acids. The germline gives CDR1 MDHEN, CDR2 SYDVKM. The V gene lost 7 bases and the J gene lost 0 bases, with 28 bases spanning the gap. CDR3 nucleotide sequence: TGTGCCAGCACCCCAGCCTGGCGGGGCGAAATGCTACGCTCCTACGAGCAGTACTTC. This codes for CASTPAWRGEMLRSYEQYF. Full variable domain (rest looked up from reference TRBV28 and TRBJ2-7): DVKVTQSSRYLVKRTGEKVFLECVQDMDHENMFWYRQDPGLGLRLIYFSYDVKMKEKGDIPEGYSVSREKKERFSLILESASTNQTSMYLCASTPAWRGEMLRSYEQYFGPGTRLTVT.

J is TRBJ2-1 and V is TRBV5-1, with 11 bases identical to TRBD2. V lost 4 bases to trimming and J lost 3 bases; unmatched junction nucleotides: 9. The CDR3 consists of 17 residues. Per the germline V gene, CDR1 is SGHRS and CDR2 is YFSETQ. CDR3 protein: CASSRTASGGNYNEQFF. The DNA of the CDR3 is TGCGCCAGCAGCCGTACCGCTAGCGGGGGGAACTACAATGAGCAGTTCTTC.

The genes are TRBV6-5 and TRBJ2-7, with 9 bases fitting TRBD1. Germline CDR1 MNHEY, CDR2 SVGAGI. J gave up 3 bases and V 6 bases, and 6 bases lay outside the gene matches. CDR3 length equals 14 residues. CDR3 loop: CASRDRGGYYEQYF. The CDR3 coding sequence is TGTGCCAGCAGGGACAGGGGTGGCTACTACGAGCAGTACTTC.

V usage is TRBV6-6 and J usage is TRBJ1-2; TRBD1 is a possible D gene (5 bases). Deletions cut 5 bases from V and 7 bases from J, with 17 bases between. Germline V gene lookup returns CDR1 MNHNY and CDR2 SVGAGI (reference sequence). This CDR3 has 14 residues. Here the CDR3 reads CASSLQGPQGGYTF. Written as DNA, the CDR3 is TGTGCCAGCAGTCTTCAGGGCCCTCAGGGTGGCTACACCTTC.

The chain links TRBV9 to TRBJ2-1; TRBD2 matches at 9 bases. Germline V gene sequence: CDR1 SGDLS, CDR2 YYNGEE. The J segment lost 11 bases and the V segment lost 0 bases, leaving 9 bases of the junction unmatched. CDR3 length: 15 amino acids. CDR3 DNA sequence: TGTGCCAGCAGCGTAGGAAGAGAGCGGGGGGCCAAGCAGTTCTTC. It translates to CASSVGRERGAKQFF.

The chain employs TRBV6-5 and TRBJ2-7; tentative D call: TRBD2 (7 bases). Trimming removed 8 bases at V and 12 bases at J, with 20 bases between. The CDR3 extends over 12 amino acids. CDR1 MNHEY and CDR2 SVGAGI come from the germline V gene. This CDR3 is CASRLGGGEGYF. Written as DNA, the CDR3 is TGTGCCAGCCGTCTGGGGGGCGGGGAGGGGTACTTC.